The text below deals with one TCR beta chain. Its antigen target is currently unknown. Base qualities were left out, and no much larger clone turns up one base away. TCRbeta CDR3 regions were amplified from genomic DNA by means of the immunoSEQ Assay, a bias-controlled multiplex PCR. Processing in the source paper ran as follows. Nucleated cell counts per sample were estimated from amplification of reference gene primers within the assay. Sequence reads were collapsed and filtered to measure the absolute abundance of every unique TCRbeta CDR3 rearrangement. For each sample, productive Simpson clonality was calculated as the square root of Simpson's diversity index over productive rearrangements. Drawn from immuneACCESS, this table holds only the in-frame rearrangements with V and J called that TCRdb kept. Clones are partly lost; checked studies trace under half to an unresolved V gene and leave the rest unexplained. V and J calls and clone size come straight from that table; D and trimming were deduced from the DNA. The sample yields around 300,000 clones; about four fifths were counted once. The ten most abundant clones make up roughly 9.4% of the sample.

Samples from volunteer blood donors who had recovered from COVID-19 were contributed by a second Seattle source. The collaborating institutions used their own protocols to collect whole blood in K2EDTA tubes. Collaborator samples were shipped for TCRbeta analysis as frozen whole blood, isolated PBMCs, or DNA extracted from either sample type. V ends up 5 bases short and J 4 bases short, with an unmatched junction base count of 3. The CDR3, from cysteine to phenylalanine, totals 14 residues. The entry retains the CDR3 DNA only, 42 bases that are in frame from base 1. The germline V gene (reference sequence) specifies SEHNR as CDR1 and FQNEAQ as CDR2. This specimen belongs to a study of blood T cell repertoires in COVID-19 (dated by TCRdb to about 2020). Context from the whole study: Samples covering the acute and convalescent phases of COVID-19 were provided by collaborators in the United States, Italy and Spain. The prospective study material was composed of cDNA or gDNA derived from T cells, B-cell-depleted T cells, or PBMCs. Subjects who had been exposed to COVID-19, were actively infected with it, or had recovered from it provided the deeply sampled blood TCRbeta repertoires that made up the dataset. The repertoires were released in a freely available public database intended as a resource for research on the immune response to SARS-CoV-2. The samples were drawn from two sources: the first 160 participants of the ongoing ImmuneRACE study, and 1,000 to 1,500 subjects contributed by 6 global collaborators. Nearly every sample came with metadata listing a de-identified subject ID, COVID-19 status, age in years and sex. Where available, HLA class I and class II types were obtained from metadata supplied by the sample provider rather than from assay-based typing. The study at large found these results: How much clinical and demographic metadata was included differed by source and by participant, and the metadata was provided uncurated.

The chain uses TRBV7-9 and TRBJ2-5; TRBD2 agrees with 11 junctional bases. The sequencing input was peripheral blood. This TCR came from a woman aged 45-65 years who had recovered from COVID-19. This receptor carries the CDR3 CASSDGLAGETQYF. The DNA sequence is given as TGTGCCAGCAGCGACGGACTAGCGGGAGAGACCCAGTACTTC.